This T cell receptor (beta chain) originates from a study of CD8+ T cells in alopecia areata. Regarding the study as a whole: Patients shared TCRs less clearly than mice did, possibly owing to HLA.

cDNA reverse transcribed from extracted RNA served as the sequencing template. Assay used: immunoSEQ multiplex PCR; TCRdb lists only in-frame clones, some missing. The table lists some 150,000 clones, around 55% of them singletons. Remarks on this clone: Its antigen remains unidentified.

This sequence was found in a human donor with alopecia areata. Source: CD8+ T cells sorted from blood, taken at week 0.

CDR3 sequence: CASNIAGGNQPQHF. CDR3 nucleotide sequence: TGTGCCAGCAACATAGCTGGCGGGAATCAGCCCCAGCATTTT. The chain recombines TRBV7-2 with TRBJ1-5; D is unresolved. Trimming took off 7 bases at V and 4 bases at J, with 14 bases between the two ends. The length of the CDR3 is 14 residues. From germline, CDR1 is SGHTA and CDR2 FQGNSA.